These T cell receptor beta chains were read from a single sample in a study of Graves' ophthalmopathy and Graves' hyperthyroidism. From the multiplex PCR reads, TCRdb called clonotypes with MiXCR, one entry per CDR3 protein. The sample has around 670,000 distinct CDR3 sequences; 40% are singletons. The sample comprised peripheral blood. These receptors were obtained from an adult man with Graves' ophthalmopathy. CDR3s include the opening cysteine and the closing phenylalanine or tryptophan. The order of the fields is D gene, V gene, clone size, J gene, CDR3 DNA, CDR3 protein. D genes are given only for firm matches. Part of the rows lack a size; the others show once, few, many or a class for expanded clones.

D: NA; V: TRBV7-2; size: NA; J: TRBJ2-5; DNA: TGTGCCAGCAGCGTTGAACGGAGAGCGACCCAGTACTTC; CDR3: CASSVERRATQYF
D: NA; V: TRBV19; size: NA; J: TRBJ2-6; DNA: TGTGCCAGTAGTATCCCGACAGGCCTCTCTGGGGCCAACGTCCTGACTTTC; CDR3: CASSIPTGLSGANVLTF
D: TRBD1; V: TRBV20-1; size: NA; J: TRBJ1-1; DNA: TGCAGTGCTGGAGACAGGGTCCTGAACACTGAAGCTTTCTTT; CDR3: CSAGDRVLNTEAFF
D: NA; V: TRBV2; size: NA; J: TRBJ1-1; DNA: TGTGCCAGCAGTACTAGCGTGAACACTGAGGCTTTCTTT; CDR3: CASSTSVNTEAFF
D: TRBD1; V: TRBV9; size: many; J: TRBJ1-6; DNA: TGTGCCAGCAGCGTATCGGGGGACAGCTATAATTCACCCCTCCACTTT; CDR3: CASSVSGDSYNSPLHF
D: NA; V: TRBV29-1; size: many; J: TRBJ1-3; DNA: TGCAGCGTTGTACGGCAAAACTCTGGAAACACCATATATTTT; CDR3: CSVVRQNSGNTIYF
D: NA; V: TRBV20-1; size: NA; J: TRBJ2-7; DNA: TGCAGTGCTAGAGCCGGGACCCCCTACGAGCAGTACTTC; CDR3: CSARAGTPYEQYF
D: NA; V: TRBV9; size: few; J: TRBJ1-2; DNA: TGCGCCAGCAGCTTGGACCGACTGGAGAATGGCTACACCTTC; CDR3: CASSLDRLENGYTF
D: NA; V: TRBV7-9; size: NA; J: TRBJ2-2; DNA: TGTGCCAGCAGCTCGACCGGACCCACCGGGGAGCTGTTTTTT; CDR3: CASSSTGPTGELFF
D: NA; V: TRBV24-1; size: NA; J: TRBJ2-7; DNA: TGTGCCACCAGTAGGGGGGACAACGAGCAGTACTTC; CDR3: CATSRGDNEQYF
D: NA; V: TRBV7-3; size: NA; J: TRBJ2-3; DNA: TGTGCCAGCAGCCGGACAGCCAGCACAGATACGCAGTATTTT; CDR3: CASSRTASTDTQYF
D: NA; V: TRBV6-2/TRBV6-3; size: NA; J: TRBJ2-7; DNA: TGTGCCAGCAGTTACCAGCCCCCTTTGCCAGGATTCGAGACCTACGAGCAGTACTTC; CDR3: CASSYQPPLPGFETYEQYF
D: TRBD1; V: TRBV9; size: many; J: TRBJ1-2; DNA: TGTGCCAGCAGCACCGGGACAGGGGTAGTCTATGGCTACACCTTC; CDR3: CASSTGTGVVYGYTF
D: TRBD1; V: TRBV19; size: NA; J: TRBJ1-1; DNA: TGTGCCAGTAGATTAGGACAGGGGACAGGGAACACTGAAGCTTTCTTT; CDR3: CASRLGQGTGNTEAFF
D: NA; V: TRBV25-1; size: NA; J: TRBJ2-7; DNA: TGTGCCAGCAGTGGGCCGGCGGATACAACCTACGAGCAGTACTTC; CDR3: CASSGPADTTYEQYF
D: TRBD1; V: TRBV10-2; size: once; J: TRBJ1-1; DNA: TGCCGAGTCCCGGGACAGGGGGACACTGAAGCTTTCTTT; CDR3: CRVPGQGDTEAFF
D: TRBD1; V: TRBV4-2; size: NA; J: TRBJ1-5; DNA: TGTGCCAGCAGCCAAGAAGGTGGGGGACAGGGCAATCAGCCCCAGCATTTT; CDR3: CASSQEGGGQGNQPQHF
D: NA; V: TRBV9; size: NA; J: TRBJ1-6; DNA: TGTGCCAGCAGCCCATCACGGGGCTATAATTCACCCCTCCACTTT; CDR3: CASSPSRGYNSPLHF
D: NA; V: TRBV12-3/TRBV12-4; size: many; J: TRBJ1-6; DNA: TGTGCCAGCAGTCCCGGACGGAATTCACCCCTCCACTTT; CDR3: CASSPGRNSPLHF
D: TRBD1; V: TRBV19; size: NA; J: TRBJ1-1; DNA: TGTGCCAGTAGCCACCGGGACAGGGAGACTGAAGCTTTCTTT; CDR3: CASSHRDRETEAFF
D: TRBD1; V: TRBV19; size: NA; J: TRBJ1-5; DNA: TGTGCCAGTAGTATAGACCGGGACAGGGCGAGTAGTGGGCCCCAGCATTTT; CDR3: CASSIDRDRASSGPQHF
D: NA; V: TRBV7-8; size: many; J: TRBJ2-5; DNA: TGTGCCAGCAGCTTAATGGGCGCGGAGACCCAGTACTTC; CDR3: CASSLMGAETQYF
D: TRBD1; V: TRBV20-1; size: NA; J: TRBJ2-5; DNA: TGCAGTGCTAGAGTGGCCGGGACAGAAGAGACCCAGTACTTC; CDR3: CSARVAGTEETQYF
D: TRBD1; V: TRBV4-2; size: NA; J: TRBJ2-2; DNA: TGTGCCAGCAGCCGAGGACAGGGACCGAACACCGGGGAGCTGTTTTTT; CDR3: CASSRGQGPNTGELFF
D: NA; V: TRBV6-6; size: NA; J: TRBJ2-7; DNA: TGTGCCAGCAGTTACTCGAGTTACCAGTACGAGCAGTACTTC; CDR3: CASSYSSYQYEQYF
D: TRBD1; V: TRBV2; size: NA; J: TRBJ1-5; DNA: TGTGCCAGCAGTGAAATAGAGGGACAGTTCATAGGCCAGCATTTT; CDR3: CASSEIEGQFIGQHF
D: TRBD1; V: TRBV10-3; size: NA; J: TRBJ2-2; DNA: TGTGCCATCAGTGAACAGGGGGCGTCGAACACCGGGGAGCTGTTTTTT; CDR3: CAISEQGASNTGELFF
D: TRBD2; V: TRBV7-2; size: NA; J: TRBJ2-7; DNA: TGTGCCAGCAGCTTAGGGGGGGTAGCGGGCACCTACGAGCAGTACTTC; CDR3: CASSLGGVAGTYEQYF
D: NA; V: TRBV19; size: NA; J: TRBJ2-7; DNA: TGCGCCAGCAGCCAAGGTACCCTCAGCAGGGGCGAGCAGTACTTC; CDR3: CASSQGTLSRGEQYF
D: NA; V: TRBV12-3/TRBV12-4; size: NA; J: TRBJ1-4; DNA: TGTGCCAGCACCCTAAGGGGTTCGCAGGGTCCGGGTGAAAAACTGTTTTTT; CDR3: CASTLRGSQGPGEKLFF
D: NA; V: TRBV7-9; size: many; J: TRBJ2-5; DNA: TGTGCCAGCAGCGCAGGGCGACGGGAGACCCAGTACTTC; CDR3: CASSAGRRETQYF
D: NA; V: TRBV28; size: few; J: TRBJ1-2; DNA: TGTGCCAGCAGTTTATCGACGGCTTATGGCTACACCTTC; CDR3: CASSLSTAYGYTF
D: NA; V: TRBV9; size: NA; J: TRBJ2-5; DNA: TGTGCCAGCAGCGTATGGGGGAGGGGGCAAGAGACCCAGTACTTC; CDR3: CASSVWGRGQETQYF
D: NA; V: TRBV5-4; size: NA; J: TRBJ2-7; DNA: TGTGCCAGCAGCTTGTCCCCTCAATACGAGCAGTACTTC; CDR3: CASSLSPQYEQYF
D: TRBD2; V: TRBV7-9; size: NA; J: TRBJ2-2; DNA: TGTGCCAGCAGCTTATACCGGGGGGCGAACACCGGGGAGCTGTTTTTT; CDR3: CASSLYRGANTGELFF
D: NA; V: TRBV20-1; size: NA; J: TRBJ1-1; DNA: TGCAGTGCTAGAGGTGGAGTGAACACTGAAGCTTTCTTT; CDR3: CSARGGVNTEAFF
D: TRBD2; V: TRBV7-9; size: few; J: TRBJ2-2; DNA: TGTGCCAGCAGCACGGGACTAGCGGGAGGGCCTACCGGGGAGCTGTTTTTT; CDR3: CASSTGLAGGPTGELFF
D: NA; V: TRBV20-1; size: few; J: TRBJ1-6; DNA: TGCAGTGCTAGCGCGAGTAATTCACCCCTCCACTTT; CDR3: CSASASNSPLHF
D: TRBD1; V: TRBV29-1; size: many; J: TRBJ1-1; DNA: TGCAGCGTTGAAGGGGCAGGGGGCCTAGGGACTGAAGCTTTCTTT; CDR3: CSVEGAGGLGTEAFF
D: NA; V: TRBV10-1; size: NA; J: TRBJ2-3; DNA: TGCGCCAGCAGTGAACAGGACATCACAGATACGCAGTATTTT; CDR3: CASSEQDITDTQYF
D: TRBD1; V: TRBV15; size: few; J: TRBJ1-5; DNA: TGTGCCACCAGCAGAGGAATGATGACAGGGAAAACAACTAATCAGCCCCAGCATTTT; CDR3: CATSRGMMTGKTTNQPQHF
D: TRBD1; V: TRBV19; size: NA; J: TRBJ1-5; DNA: TGTGCCAGTACCCCACGACAGGGGGCTACAAGCAATCAGCCCCAGCATTTT; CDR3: CASTPRQGATSNQPQHF
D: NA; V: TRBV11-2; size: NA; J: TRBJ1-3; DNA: TGTGCCAGCAGCTCCGGGACGTGGGGAAACACCATATATTTT; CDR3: CASSSGTWGNTIYF
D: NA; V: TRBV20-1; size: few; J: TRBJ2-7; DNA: TGCAGTGCTAGTGGTGGCGATCACTACGAGCAGTACTTC; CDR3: CSASGGDHYEQYF